Here is one T cell receptor (beta chain) with its context. No antigen is known for it. Qualities for individual bases were not recorded, and no much larger clone is one base off. From cysteine to phenylalanine, the CDR3 is 15 amino acids long. The retained sequence is limited to the CDR3, 45 bases, with the frame set at the first base. Trimming at the junction amounts to 3 bases on V and 1 base on J, and the germline ends lie 13 bases apart. Per the germline V gene, SGDLS is the CDR1 and YYNGEE is the CDR2. The sample originates from a study of shared clonotypes between healthy human individuals (dated by TCRdb to 2018 to 2021). For the study in its entirety: A couple of women and a few men aged 18 to 49 years were included in the cohort. Libraries were prepared and TCR repertoires were sequenced by different laboratories using diverse techniques, in order to increase sequencing depth and limit assay-specific biases. To estimate repertoire size and how much clonotype sharing occurs between individuals, the study deeply sequenced the blood TCR repertoires of a handful of healthy adults. For each donor, three plates each were used for CD4 naive and CD4 memory, two plates were used for CD8 naive, and one plate was used for CD8 memory. Each donor's leukapheresis produced roughly between about 0.85 and 10 billion PBMCs. Broad study findings and their caveats: Sampling was limited to blood, and TCR repertoires in tissue likely differ from TCR repertoires in blood. When several donors were compared, the shared fraction of clonotypes was about 5% for naive CD4, approximately 3.5% for naive CD8, 2.3% for memory CD4, and roughly 0.43% for memory CD8. Clonotypes shared by all four sorted-subset donors showed higher generation probabilities than non-shared clonotypes. Because the study included only a small number of donors, the genetic and exposure-history diversity represented was limited. Larger estimated clonotype richness was generally found for naive subsets than for memory subsets. Pairwise subsampling indicated that sequencing depth was expected to affect the degree of clonotype sharing among donors. Even with the large sequencing depth, rarefaction of the sorted-subset datasets indicated that sequencing was incomplete.

CD8 naive samples were CD45RO-negative cells positively selected for CCR7, giving a CD45RA+CCR7+ population that excluded TemRA cells. The donors were healthy, HIV-negative adults who had no recently reported acute infections or vaccinations. All donors were Caucasian adults living in Nashville, Tennessee, USA. Blood was collected by leukapheresis, and PBMCs were isolated by Ficoll-Histopaque density gradient centrifugation and then cryopreserved in liquid nitrogen vapor phase. Analytical flow cytometry was used to check the purity and quantity of each magnetically sorted T cell population. From each sorted fraction, genomic DNA was isolated and quantified by UV absorbance on a Nanodrop 2000c. Using the deep immunoSEQ assay, multiplex PCR amplified TCR CDR3 regions from genomic DNA. Extracted genomic DNA from each cell subset was spread evenly across all wells of several immunoSEQ 96-well plates, with each plate serving as a replicate. For sorted subsets, each replicate PCR was loaded with roughly 200 ng genomic DNA, equivalent to roughly 30,000 T cell genomes. Purified libraries were measured with a Qubit 3.0 fluorometer, size-checked on a Bioanalyzer 2100, and measured again with the KAPA Library Quantification kit. Each immunoSEQ 96-well plate was sequenced on its own single-read 150-cycle Illumina NextSeq 550 flow cell. The source study handled its data this way. Because the immunoSEQ output included only junctional sequences and no quality scores, the filtering could not be the same as the filtering used for full-length reads. Sequences were annotated with PyIR, a Python wrapper for IgBLAST v1.9, and V/J genes and CDR3 were assigned using IMGT germline references. Any read was removed if the V/J assignment was weak (E-value above 1e-6), the CDR3 was missing, or the read contained stop codons, out-of-frame junctions, or ambiguous translated residues. A V3J clonotype was defined by an identical inferred V gene, J gene, and CDR3 amino acid sequence. Percentage overlap between repertoires was computed as shared unique clonotypes divided by the size of the smaller repertoire. Three approaches were used to assess repertoire richness: RTK rarefaction, the Chao1 estimator, and Recon v2.1 estimates of unobserved clonotypes. Generation probabilities for all TCRbeta clonotypes obtained by the gDNA method from several donors were computed using OLGA. TCRdb's version of the immuneACCESS table is confined to in-frame rearrangements and falls short of the full clone set. An unresolved V gene accounts for under half of the shortfall where checked; the remainder is of unknown origin. V, J and clone size were drawn from that table, and D and trimming were deduced from the DNA. Recorded for this sample are around 620,000 clones; 85% to 95% of them occurred a single time. In total, the top ten clones hold over 0.1% of the sample.

Recombination joined TRBV9 with TRBJ1-1; perhaps TRBD1 is the D gene, with 5 bases matching. The material sequenced was naive CD8+ T cells sorted from blood. Reading the label with the study, this specimen's cell subset or site is: CD45RA+CCR7+. The clonotype originates from a woman in her twenties or thirties in good health. The CDR3 sequence is CASSALPGGNTEAFF. The bases are TGTGCCAGCAGCGCTCTCCCTGGGGGGAACACTGAAGCTTTCTTT.